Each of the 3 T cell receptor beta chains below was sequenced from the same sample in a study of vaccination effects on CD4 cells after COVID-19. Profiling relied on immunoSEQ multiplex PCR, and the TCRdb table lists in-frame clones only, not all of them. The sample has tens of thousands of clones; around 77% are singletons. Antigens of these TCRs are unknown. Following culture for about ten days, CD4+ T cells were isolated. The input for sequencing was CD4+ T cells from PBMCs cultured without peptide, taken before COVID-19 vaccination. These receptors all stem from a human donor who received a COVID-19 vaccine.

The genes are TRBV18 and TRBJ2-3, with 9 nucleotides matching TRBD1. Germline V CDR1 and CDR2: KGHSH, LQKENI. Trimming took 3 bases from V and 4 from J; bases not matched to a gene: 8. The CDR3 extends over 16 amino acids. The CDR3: CASSPLDRGISDTQYF. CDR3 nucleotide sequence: TGTGCCAGCTCACCCCTGGACAGGGGTATTTCAGATACGCAGTATTTT.

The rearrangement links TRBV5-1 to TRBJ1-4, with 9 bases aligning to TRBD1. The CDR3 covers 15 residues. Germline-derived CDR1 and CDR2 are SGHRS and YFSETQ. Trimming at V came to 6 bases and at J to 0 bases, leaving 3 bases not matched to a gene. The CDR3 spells CASKQGAATNEKLFF. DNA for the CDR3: TGCGCCAGCAAACAGGGGGCAGCAACTAATGAAAAACTGTTTTTT.

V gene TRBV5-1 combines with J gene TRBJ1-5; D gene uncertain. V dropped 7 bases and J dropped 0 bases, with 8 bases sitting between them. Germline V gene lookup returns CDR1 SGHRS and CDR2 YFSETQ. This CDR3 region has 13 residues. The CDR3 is CASSTDSNQPQHF. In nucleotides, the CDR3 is TGCGCCAGCTCGACGGATAGCAATCAGCCCCAGCATTTT.